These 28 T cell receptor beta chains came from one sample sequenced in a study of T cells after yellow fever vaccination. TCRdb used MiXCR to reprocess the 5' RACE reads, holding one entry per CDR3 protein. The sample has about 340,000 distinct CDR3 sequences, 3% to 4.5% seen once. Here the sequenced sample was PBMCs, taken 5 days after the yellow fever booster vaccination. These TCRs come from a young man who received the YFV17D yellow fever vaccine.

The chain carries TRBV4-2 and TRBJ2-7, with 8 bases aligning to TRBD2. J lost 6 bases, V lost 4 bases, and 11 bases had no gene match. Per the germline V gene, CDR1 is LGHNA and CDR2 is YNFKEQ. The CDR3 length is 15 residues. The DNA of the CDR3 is TGTGCCAGCAGCCCCTTTGGCGGGGGGTCCGGCGAGCAGTACTTC. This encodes CASSPFGGGSGEQYF.

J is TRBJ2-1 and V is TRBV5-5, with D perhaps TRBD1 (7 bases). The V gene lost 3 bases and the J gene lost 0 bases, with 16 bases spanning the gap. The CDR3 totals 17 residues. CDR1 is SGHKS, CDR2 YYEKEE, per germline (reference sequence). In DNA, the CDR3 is TGTGCCAGCAGCTACGGAGGGACAGCGAGCTCCTACAATGAGCAGTTCTTC. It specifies CASSYGGTASSYNEQFF.

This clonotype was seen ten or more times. The CDR3 is CSASLGQGASSQETQYF. Written as DNA, the CDR3 is TGCAGTGCTTCCCTGGGACAGGGGGCGTCTTCTCAAGAGACCCAGTACTTC. V gene TRBV20-1 combines with J gene TRBJ2-5; TRBD1 matches 12 bases. Germline V lookup: CDR1 DFQATT, CDR2 SNEGSKA (reference sequence). The CDR3 length is 17 residues. V lost 5 bases and J lost 2; bases outside the gene matches: 12.

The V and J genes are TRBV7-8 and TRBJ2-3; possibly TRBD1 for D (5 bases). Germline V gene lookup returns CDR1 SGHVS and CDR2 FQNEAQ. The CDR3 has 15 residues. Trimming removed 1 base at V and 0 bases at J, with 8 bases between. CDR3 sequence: CASSLVQGSTDTQYF. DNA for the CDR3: TGTGCCAGCAGCTTAGTGCAGGGAAGCACAGATACGCAGTATTTT.

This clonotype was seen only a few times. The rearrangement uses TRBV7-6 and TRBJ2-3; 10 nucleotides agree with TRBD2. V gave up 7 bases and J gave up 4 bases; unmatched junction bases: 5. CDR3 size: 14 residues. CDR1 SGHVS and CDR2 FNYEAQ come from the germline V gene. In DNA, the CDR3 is TGTGCCAGCACGTGGCTAGCGGGAGCAGATACGCAGTATTTT. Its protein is CASTWLAGADTQYF.

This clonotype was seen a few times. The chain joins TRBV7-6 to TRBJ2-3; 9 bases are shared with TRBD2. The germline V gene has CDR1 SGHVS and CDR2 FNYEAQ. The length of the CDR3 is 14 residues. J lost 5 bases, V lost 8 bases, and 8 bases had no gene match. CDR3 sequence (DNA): TGTGCCAGCGGCCCAGCGGGGGGAAGAGATACGCAGTATTTT. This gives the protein CASGPAGGRDTQYF.

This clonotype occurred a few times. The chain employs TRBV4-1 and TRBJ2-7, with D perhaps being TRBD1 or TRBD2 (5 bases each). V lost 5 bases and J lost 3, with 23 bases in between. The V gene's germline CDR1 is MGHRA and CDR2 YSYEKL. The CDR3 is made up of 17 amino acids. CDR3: CASSAPGQVKGYYEQYF. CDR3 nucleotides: TGCGCCAGCAGCGCTCCGGGGCAAGTGAAGGGGTACTACGAGCAGTACTTC.

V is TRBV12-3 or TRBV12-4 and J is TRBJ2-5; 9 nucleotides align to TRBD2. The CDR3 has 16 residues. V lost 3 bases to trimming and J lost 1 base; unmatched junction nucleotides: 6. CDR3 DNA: TGTGCCAGCAGTTTTCCGGGACTAGCCATCCAAGAGACCCAGTACTTC. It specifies CASSFPGLAIQETQYF.

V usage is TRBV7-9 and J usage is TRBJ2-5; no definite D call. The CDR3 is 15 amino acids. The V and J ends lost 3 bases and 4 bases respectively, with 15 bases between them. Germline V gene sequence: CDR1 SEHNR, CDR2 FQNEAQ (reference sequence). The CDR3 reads CASSFQPRLGETQYF. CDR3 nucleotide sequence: TGTGCCAGCAGCTTCCAGCCCAGGTTAGGAGAGACCCAGTACTTC. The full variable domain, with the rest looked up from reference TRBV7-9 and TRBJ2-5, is DTGVSQNPRHKITKRGQNVTFRCDPISEHNRLYWYRQTLGQGPEFLTYFQNEAQLEKSRLLSDRFSAERPKGSFSTLEIQRTEQGDSAMYLCASSFQPRLGETQYFGPGTRLLVL.

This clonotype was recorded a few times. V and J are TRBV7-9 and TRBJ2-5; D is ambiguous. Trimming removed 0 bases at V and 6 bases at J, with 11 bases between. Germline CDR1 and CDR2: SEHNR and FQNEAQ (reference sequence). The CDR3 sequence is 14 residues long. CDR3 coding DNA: TGTGCCAGCAGCTTAGCGGTCCCAGAAAAGACCCAGTACTTC. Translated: CASSLAVPEKTQYF.

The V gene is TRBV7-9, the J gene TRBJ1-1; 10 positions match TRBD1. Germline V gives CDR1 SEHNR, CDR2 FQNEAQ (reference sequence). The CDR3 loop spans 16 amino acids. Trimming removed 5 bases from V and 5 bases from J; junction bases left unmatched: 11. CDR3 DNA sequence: TGTGCCAGCAGCCAAGCCACGGGACAGGGGAGGACTGAAGCTTTCTTT. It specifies CASSQATGQGRTEAFF.

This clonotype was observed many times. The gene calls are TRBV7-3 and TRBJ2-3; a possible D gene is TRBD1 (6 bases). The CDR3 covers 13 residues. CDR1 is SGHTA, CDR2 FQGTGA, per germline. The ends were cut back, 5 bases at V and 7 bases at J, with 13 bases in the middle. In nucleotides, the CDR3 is TGTGCCAGCAGCGCCGGACAGACAAATACGCAGTATTTT. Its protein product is CASSAGQTNTQYF. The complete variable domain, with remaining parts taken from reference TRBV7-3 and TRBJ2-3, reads GAGVSQTPSNKVTEKGKYVELRCDPISGHTALYWYRQSLGQGPEFLIYFQGTGAADDSGLPNDRFFAVRPEGSVSTLKIQRTERGDSAVYLCASSAGQTNTQYFGPGTRLTVL.

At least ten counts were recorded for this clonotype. CDR3 DNA: TGTGCCAGCAGCACCGGGACATCCTCCTACAATGAGCAGTTCTTC. It is translated as CASSTGTSSYNEQFF. V usage is TRBV19 and J usage is TRBJ2-1; perhaps TRBD1 as D (6 bases). The CDR3 spans 15 residues. V was shortened by 9 bases and J by 0 bases, with 15 bases between the two germline ends. Germline CDR1 is LNHDA and CDR2 is SQIVND (reference sequence).

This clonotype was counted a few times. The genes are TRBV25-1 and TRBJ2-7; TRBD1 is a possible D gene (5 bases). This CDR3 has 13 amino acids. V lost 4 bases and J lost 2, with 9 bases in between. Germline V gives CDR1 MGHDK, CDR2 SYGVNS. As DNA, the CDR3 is TGTGCCAGCAGTGGTCAGGGCCCCTACGAGCAGTACGTC. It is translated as CASSGQGPYEQYV.

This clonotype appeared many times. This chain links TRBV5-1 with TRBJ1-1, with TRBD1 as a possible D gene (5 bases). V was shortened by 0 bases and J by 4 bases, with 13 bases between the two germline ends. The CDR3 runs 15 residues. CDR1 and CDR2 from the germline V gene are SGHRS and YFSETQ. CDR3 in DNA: TGCGCCAGCAGCTTGGCCGGGGACGGAGGCACTGAAGCTTTCTTT. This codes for CASSLAGDGGTEAFF.

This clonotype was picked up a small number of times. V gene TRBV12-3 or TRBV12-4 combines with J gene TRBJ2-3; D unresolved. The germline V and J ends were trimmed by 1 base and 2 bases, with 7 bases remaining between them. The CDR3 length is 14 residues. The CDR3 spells CASSLDTFTDTQYF. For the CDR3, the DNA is TGTGCCAGCAGTTTAGACACCTTCACAGATACGCAGTATTTT.

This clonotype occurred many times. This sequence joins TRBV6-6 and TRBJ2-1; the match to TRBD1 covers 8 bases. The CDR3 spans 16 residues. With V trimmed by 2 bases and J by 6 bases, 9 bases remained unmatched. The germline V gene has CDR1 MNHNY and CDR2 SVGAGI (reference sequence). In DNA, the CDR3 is TGTGCCAGCAGTTACCCGGATTGGACAGGGCGCAATGAGCAGTTCTTC. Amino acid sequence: CASSYPDWTGRNEQFF.

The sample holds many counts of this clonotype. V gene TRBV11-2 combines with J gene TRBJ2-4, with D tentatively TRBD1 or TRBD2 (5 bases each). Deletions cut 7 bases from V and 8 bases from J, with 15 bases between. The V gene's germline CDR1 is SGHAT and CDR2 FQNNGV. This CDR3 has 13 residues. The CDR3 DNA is TGTGCCAGCACCCCGAGGGGATGGGACATTCAGTACTTC. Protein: CASTPRGWDIQYF. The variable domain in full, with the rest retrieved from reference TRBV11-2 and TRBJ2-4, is EAGVAQSPRYKIIEKRQSVAFWCNPISGHATLYWYQQILGQGPKLLIQFQNNGVVDDSQLPKDRFSAERLKGVDSTLKIQPAKLEDSAVYLCASTPRGWDIQYFGAGTRLSVL.

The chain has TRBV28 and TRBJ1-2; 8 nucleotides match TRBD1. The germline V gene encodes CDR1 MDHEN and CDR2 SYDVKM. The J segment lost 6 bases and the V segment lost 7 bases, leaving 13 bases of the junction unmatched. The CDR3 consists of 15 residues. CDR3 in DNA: TGTGCCAGCACCCGCGGGACAGGAGCATACGATGGCTACACCTTC. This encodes CASTRGTGAYDGYTF.

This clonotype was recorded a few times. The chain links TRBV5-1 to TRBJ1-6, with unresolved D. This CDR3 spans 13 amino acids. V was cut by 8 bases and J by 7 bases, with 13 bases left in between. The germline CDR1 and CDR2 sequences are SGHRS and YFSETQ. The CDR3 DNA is TGCGCCAGTTGGACGCATGAGAATTCACCCCTCCACTTT. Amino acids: CASWTHENSPLHF. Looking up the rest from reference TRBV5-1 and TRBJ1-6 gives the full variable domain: KAGVTQTPRYLIKTRGQQVTLSCSPISGHRSVSWYQQTPGQGLQFLFEYFSETQRNKGNFPGRFSGRQFSNSRSEMNVSTLELGDSALYLCASWTHENSPLHFGNGTRLTVT.

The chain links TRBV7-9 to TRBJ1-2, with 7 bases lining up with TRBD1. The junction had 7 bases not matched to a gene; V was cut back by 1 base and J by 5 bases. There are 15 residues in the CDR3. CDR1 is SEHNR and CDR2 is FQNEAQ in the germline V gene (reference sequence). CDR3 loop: CASSLDGTALYGYTF. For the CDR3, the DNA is TGTGCCAGCAGCTTAGACGGGACAGCTCTTTATGGCTACACCTTC.

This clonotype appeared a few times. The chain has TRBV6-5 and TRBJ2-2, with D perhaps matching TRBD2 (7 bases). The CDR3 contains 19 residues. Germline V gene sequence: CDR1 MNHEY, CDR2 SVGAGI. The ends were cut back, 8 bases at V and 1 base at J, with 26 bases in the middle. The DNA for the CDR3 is TGTGCCAGCCACCGTCGGCAGGGGACTAATCGGGGGAACACCGGGGAGCTGTTTTTT. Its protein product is CASHRRQGTNRGNTGELFF.

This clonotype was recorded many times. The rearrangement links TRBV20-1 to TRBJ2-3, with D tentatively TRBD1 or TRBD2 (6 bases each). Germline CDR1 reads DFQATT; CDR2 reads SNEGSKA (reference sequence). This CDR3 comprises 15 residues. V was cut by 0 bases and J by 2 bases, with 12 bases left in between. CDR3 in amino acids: CSARDLRGLTDTQYF. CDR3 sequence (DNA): TGCAGTGCTAGAGATCTCCGGGGGCTCACAGATACGCAGTATTTT.

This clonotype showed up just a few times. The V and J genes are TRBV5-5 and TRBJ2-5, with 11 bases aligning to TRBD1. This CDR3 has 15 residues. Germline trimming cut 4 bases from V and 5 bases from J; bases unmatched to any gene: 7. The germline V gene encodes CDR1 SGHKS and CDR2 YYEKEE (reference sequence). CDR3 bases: TGTGCCAGCAGCAGGACAGGGGGCGATGGGGAGACCCAGTACTTC. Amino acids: CASSRTGGDGETQYF. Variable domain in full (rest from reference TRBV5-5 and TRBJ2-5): DAGVTQSPTHLIKTRGQQVTLRCSPISGHKSVSWYQQVLGQGPQFIFQYYEKEERGRGNFPDRFSARQFPNYSSELNVNALLLGDSALYLCASSRTGGDGETQYFGPGTRLLVL.

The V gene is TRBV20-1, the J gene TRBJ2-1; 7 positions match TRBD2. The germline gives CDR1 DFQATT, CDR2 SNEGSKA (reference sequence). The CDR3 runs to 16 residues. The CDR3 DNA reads TGCAGCCCCTCGCCGGGACTACAAAGCTCCTACAATGAGCAGTTCTTC. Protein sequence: CSPSPGLQSSYNEQFF.

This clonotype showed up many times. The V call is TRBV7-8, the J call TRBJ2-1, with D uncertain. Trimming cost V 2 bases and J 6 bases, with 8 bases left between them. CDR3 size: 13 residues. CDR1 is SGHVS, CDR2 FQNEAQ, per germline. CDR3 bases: TGTGCCAGCAGCTTAAGCCGGGCCAATGAGCAGTTCTTC. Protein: CASSLSRANEQFF.

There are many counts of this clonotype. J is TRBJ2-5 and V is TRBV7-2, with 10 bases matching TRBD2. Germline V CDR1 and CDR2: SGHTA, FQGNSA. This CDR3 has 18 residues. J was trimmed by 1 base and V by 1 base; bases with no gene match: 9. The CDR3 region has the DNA TGTGCCAGCAGCTTAGGTCTAGCGGGGGAGCCCAGCCAAGAGACCCAGTACTTC. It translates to CASSLGLAGEPSQETQYF.

CDR3 nucleotides: TGCAGTGCTAGGGACAGCCTGACTGAAGCTTTCTTT. Protein product: CSARDSLTEAFF. This chain joins TRBV20-1 and TRBJ1-1; TRBD1 might be the D (6 bases). The CDR3 runs 12 residues. CDR1 is DFQATT and CDR2 is SNEGSKA in the germline V gene (reference sequence). Trimming left V 3 bases short and J 5 bases short, with 10 bases between.